This T cell receptor beta chain came from a study of blood T cell repertoires in COVID-19. About the research overall: Acute and convalescent COVID-19 samples came from the United States, Italy and Spain.

The authors' processing: From reference gene primer amplification, estimates of nucleated cell counts were derived. Clones were read by immunoSEQ multiplex PCR, and TCRdb kept only the in-frame ones, dropping some. The V and J calls and clone size are taken from that table; D and trimming were inferred from the DNA. Altogether around 370,000 clones are present, 85% to 90% being singletons, with the ten largest covering about 6%. CDR1 and CDR2 from the germline V gene are SEHNR and FQNEAQ (reference sequence). V shed 4 bases, J shed 2 bases, and the junction held 11 bases outside the gene matches. This CDR3 contains 16 residues.

This sequence was found in a woman between 45 and 60 years old with COVID-19, enrolled during active disease. Sequenced input: peripheral blood. The chain joins TRBV7-9 to TRBJ2-7; the match to TRBD1 covers 7 bases. This CDR3 is CASSSQTGTVAYEQYF. The CDR3 DNA is TGTGCCAGCAGCTCTCAAACCGGGACAGTGGCCTACGAGCAGTACTTC.